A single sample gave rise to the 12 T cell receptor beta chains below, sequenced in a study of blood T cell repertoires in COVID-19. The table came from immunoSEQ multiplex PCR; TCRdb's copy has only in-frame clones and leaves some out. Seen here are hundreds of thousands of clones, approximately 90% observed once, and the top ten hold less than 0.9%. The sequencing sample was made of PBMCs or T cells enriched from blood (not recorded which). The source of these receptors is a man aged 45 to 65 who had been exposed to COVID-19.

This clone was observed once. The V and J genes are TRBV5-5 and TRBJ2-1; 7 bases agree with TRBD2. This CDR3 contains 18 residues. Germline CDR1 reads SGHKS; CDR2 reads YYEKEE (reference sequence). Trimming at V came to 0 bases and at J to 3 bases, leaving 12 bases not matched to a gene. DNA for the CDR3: TGTGCCAGCAGCTTGGATATCCTAGCGGCCTCCGGCTACAATGAGCAGTTCTTC. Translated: CASSLDILAASGYNEQFF. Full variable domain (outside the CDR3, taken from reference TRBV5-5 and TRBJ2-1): DAGVTQSPTHLIKTRGQQVTLRCSPISGHKSVSWYQQVLGQGPQFIFQYYEKEERGRGNFPDRFSARQFPNYSSELNVNALLLGDSALYLCASSLDILAASGYNEQFFGPGTRLTVL.

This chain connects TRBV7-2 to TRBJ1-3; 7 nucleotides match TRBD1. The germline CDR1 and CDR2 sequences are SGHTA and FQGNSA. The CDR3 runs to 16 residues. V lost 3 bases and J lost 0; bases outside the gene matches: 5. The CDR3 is CASSFGQAYSGNTIYF. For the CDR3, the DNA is TGTGCCAGCAGCTTTGGACAGGCCTACTCTGGAAACACCATATATTTT. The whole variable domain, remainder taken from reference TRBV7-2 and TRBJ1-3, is GAGVSQSPSNKVTEKGKDVELRCDPISGHTALYWYRQSLGQGLEFLIYFQGNSAPDKSGLPSDRFSAERTGGSVSTLTIQRTQQEDSAVYLCASSFGQAYSGNTIYFGEGSWLTVV.

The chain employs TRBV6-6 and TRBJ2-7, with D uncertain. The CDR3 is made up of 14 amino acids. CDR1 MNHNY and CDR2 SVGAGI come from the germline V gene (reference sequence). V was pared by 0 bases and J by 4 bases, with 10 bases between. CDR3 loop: CASSYSAFLYEQYF. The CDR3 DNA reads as TGTGCCAGCAGTTACTCGGCCTTTCTTTACGAGCAGTACTTC.

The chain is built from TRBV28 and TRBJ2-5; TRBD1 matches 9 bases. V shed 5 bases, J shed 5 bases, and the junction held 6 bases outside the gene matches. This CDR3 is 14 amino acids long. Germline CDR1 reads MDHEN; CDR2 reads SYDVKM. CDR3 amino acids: CASSPGTGTETQYF. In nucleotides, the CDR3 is TGTGCCAGCAGTCCCGGGACAGGGACCGAGACCCAGTACTTC. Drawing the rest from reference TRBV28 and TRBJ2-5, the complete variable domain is DVKVTQSSRYLVKRTGEKVFLECVQDMDHENMFWYRQDPGLGLRLIYFSYDVKMKEKGDIPEGYSVSREKKERFSLILESASTNQTSMYLCASSPGTGTETQYFGPGTRLLVL.

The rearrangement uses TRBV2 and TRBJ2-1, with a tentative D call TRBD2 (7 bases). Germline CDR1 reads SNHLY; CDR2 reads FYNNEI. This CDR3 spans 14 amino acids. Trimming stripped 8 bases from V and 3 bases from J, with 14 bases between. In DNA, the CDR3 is TGTGCCAGCCGGAGGGGGGGCATCTACAATGAGCAGTTCTTC. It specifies CASRRGGIYNEQFF.

The CDR3 DNA follows: TGCAGCGGCCTCAGGGGCGGTGGGACCCAGTACTTC. This translates into CSGLRGGGTQYF. V is TRBV29-1 and J is TRBJ2-5; D possibly corresponds to TRBD1 (6 bases). This CDR3 has 12 residues. V shed 7 bases and J shed 7 bases, with 16 bases lying between them. Per the germline V gene, CDR1 is SQVTM and CDR2 is ANQGSEA.

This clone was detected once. The CDR3 reads CASSSPAGGLSNQPQHF. As DNA, the CDR3 is TGTGCCAGCAGTTCTCCCGCAGGGGGCCTTAGCAATCAGCCCCAGCATTTT. The chain recombines TRBV28 with TRBJ1-5, with TRBD1 matching over 8 bases. Germline V lookup: CDR1 MDHEN, CDR2 SYDVKM. The CDR3 sequence is 17 residues long. The V gene end was trimmed by 4 bases and the J gene end by 0 bases; junction bases not matched to a gene: 8.

The CDR3 region has the DNA TGCGCCAGCAGCATAGGACAGGTCCTGGAGACCCAGTACTTC. Encoded protein: CASSIGQVLETQYF. The V call is TRBV5-1, the J call TRBJ2-5; the match to TRBD1 covers 7 bases. J was trimmed by 5 bases and V by 4 bases; bases with no gene match: 8. From germline, CDR1 is SGHRS and CDR2 YFSETQ. The CDR3 is made up of 14 amino acids.

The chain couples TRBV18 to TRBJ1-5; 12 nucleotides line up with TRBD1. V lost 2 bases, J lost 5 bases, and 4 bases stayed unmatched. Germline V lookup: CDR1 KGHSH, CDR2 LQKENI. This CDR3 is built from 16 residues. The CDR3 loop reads CASSPRGQGAHQPQHF. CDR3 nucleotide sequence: TGTGCCAGCTCACCAAGGGGACAGGGGGCCCATCAGCCCCAGCATTTT.

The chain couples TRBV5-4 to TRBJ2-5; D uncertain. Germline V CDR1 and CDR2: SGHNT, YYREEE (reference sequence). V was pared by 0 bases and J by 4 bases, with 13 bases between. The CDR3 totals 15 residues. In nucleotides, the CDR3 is TGTGCCAGCAGCTTGGATGGTACAGCCGGAGAGACCCAGTACTTC. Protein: CASSLDGTAGETQYF.

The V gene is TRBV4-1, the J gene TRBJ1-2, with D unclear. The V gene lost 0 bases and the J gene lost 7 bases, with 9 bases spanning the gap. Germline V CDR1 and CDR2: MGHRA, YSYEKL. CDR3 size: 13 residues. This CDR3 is CASSQEEVRGYTF. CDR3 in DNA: TGCGCCAGCAGCCAAGAGGAGGTCCGTGGCTACACCTTC.

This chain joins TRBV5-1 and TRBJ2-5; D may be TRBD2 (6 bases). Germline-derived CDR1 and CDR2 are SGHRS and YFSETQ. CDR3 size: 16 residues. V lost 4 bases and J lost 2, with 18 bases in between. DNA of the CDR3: TGCGCCAGCAGCCCGGGCGGGGCTCAGGCACAAGAGACCCAGTACTTC. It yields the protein CASSPGGAQAQETQYF.